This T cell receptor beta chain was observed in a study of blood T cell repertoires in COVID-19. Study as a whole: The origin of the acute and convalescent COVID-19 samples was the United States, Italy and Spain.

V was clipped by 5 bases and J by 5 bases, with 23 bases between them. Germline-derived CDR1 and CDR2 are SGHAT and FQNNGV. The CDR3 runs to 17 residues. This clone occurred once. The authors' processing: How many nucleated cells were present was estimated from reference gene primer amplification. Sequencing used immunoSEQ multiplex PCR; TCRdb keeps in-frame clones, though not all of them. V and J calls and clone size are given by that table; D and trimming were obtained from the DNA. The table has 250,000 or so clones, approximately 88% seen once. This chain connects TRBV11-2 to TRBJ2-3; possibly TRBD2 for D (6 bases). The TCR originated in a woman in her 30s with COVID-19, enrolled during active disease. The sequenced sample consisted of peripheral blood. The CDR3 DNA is TGTGCCAGCAGCCTAGGCGGGGCTACGTGGGGGGAAGATACGCAGTATTTT. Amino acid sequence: CASSLGGATWGEDTQYF. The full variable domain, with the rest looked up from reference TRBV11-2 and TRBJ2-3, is EAGVAQSPRYKIIEKRQSVAFWCNPISGHATLYWYQQILGQGPKLLIQFQNNGVVDDSQLPKDRFSAERLKGVDSTLKIQPAKLEDSAVYLCASSLGGATWGEDTQYFGPGTRLTVL.